The clone carrying this T cell receptor (beta chain) was picked up one time. The data were obtained in a study of shared clonotypes between healthy human individuals. The CDR3 is made up of 14 amino acids. Germline CDR1 SGDLS, CDR2 YYNGEE. Between the trimmed V and J ends, which lost 0 bases and 4 bases, there was a span of 10 bases. Replicate sorted-subset PCRs were loaded with around 0.2 ug DNA, tens of thousands of T cell genomes. Original analysis: ImmunoSEQ output lacked quality scores and full-length reads, limiting matched filtering. The data were produced by immunoSEQ multiplex PCR, yet TCRdb's version contains in-frame clones alone and is incomplete. For V, J and clone size, that table is used; D and trimming come from the DNA. The table lists 2.3 million or so clones, approximately 93% of them singletons.

V usage is TRBV9 and J usage is TRBJ1-1; weak D call: TRBD1 (5 bases). The origin of this receptor is a man aged 18 to 35 in good health. Some clones in this sample may be carry-over from other donors' samples. The sequenced sample consisted of naive CD4+ T cells from PBMCs. Subset described: CD45RA+ positively selected. CDR3 DNA: TGTGCCAGCAGCGTAGAACCGGGGACCACTGAAGCTTTCTTT. Protein sequence: CASSVEPGTTEAFF.